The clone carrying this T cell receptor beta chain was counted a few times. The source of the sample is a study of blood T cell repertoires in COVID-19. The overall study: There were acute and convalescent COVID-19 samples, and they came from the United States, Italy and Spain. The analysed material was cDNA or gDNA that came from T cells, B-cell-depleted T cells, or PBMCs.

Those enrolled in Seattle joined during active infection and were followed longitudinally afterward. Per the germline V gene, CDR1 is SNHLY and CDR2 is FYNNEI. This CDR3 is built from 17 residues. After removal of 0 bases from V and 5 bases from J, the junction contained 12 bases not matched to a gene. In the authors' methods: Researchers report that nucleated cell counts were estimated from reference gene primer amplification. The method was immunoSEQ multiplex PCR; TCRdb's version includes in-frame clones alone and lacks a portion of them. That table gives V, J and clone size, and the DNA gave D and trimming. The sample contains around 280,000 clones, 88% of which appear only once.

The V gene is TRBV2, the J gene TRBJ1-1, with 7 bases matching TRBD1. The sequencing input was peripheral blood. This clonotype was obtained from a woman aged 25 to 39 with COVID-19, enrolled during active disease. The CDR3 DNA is TGTGCCAGCAGTGAAGCGATGACAGGGACATCTGGGACTGAAGCTTTCTTT. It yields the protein CASSEAMTGTSGTEAFF.